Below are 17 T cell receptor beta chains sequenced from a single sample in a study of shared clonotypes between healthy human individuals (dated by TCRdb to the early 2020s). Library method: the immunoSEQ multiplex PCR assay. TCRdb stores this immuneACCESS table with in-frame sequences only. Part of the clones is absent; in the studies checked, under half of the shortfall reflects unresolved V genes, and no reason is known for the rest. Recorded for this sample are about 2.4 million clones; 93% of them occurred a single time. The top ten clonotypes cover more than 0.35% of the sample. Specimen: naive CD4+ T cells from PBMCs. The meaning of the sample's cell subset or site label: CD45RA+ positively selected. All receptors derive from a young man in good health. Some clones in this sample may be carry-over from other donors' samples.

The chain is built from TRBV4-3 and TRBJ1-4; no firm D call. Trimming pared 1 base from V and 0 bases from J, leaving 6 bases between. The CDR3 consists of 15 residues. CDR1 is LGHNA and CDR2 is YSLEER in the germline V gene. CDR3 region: CASSQVGATNEKLFF. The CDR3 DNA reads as TGCGCCAGCAGCCAAGTAGGAGCAACTAATGAAAAACTGTTTTTT.

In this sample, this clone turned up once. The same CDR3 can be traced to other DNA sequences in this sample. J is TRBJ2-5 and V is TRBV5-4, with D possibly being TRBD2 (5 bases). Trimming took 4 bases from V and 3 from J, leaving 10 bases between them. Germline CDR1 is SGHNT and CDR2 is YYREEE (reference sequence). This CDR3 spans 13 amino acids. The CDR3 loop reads CASSPRGEETQYF. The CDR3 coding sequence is TGTGCCAGCAGCCCCCGGGGAGAAGAGACCCAGTACTTC.

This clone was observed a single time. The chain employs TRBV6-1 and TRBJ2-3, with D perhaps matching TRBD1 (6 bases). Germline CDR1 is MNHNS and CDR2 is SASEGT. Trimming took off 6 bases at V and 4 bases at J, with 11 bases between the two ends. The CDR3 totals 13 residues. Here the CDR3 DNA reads TGTGCCAGCAGAACACAGGGCCCAGATACGCAGTATTTT. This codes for CASRTQGPDTQYF.

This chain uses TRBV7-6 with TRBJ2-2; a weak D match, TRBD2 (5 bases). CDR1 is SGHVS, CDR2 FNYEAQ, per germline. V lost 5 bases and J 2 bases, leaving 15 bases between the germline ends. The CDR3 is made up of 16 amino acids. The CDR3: CASSKPARGNTGELFF. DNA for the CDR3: TGTGCCAGCAGCAAACCCGCCCGGGGTAACACCGGGGAGCTGTTTTTT.

DNA of the CDR3: TGTGCCAGCAGCCGTACACCTCCTCCATCAAACACCATATATTTT. It yields the protein CASSRTPPPSNTIYF. V usage is TRBV5-8 and J usage is TRBJ1-3; no firm D call. Trimming cost V 4 bases and J 6 bases, with 17 bases left between them. Per the germline V gene, CDR1 is SGHTS and CDR2 is YDEGEE. There are 15 residues in the CDR3. The full variable domain, with the rest looked up from reference TRBV5-8 and TRBJ1-3, is EAGVTQSPTHLIKTRGQQATLRCSPISGHTSVYWYQQALGLGLQFLLWYDEGEERNRGNFPPRFSGRQFPNYSSELNVNALELEDSALYLCASSRTPPPSNTIYFGEGSWLTVV.

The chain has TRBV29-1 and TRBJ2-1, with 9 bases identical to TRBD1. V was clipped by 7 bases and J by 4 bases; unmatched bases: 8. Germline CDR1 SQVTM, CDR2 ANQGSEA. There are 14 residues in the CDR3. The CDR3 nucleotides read TGCAGCGCCACCGGGACAGGGTGGTACAATGAGCAGTTCTTC. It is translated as CSATGTGWYNEQFF.

CDR3 sequence (DNA): TGTGCCAGCAGCTACGACACCCACACTGAAGCTTTCTTT. Its protein product is CASSYDTHTEAFF. The chain recombines TRBV7-9 with TRBJ1-1; D is unclear. The V and J ends lost 4 bases and 3 bases respectively, with 9 bases between them. This CDR3 comprises 13 residues. Germline CDR1 reads SEHNR; CDR2 reads FQNEAQ (reference sequence).

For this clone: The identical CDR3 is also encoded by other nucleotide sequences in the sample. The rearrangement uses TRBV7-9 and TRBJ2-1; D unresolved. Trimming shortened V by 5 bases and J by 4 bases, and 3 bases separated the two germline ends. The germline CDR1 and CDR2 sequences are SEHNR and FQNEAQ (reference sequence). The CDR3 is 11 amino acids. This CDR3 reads CASSRYNEQFF. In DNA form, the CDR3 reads TGTGCCAGCAGCCGGTACAATGAGCAGTTCTTC.

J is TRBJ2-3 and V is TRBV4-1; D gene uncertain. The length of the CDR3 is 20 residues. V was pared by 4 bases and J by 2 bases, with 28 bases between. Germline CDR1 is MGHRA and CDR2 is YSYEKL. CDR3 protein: CASSPLVGLGLSGPTDTQYF. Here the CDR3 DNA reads TGCGCCAGCAGCCCCCTGGTAGGCCTGGGTCTTAGTGGGCCCACAGATACGCAGTATTTT.

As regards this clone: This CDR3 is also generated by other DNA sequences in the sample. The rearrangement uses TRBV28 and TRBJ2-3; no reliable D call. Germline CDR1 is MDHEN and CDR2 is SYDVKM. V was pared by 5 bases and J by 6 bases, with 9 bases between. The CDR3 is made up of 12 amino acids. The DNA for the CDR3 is TGTGCCAGCAGTCAAGTGGGGGATACGCAGTATTTT. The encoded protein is CASSQVGDTQYF.

The CDR3 DNA sequence: TGCGCCAGCAGCCGAGAACCCAATCAGCCCCAGCATTTT. Its protein product is CASSREPNQPQHF. The V and J genes are TRBV5-1 and TRBJ1-5, with D unresolved. Trimming removed 4 bases at V and 3 bases at J, with 8 bases between. The CDR3 spans 13 residues. The germline gives CDR1 SGHRS, CDR2 YFSETQ.

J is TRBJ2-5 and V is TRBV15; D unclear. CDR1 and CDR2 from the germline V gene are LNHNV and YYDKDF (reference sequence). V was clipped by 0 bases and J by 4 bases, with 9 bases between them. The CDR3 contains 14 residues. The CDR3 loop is CATSRDIQPETQYF. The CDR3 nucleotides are TGTGCCACCAGCAGAGATATTCAGCCAGAGACCCAGTACTTC.

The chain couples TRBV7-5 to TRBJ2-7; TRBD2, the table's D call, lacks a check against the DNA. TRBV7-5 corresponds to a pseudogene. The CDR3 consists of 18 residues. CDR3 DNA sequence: TGTGCCAGAAGCTCTGGACTAGCGGGAGGGCCGGGTGGAAACGAGCAGTACTTC. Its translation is CARSSGLAGGPGGNEQYF.

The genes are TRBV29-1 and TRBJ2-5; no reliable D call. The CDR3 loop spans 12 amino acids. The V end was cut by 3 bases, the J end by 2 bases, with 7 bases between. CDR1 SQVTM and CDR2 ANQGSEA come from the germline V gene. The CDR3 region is CSVDERQETQYF. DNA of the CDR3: TGCAGCGTTGACGAGAGGCAAGAGACCCAGTACTTC.

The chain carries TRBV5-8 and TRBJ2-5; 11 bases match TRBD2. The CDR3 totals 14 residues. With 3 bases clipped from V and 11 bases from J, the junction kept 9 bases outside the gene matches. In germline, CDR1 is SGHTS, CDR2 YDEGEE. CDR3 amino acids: CASSWRTSGSPQYF. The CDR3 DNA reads TGTGCCAGCAGCTGGAGGACTAGCGGGTCCCCACAGTACTTC.

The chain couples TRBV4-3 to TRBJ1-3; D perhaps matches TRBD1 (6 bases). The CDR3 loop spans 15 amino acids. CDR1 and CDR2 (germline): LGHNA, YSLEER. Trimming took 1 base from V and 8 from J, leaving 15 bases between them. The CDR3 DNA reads TGCGCCAGCAGCCAAGTTTCGAAACAGGGCCACACCATATATTTT. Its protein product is CASSQVSKQGHTIYF.

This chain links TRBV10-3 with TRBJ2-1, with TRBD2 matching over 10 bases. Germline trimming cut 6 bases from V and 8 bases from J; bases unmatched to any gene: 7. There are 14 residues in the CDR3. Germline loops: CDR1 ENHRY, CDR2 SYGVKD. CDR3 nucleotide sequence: TGTGCCATCAGAGCTAGCGGGAGTTCGGATGAGCAGTTCTTC. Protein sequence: CAIRASGSSDEQFF.